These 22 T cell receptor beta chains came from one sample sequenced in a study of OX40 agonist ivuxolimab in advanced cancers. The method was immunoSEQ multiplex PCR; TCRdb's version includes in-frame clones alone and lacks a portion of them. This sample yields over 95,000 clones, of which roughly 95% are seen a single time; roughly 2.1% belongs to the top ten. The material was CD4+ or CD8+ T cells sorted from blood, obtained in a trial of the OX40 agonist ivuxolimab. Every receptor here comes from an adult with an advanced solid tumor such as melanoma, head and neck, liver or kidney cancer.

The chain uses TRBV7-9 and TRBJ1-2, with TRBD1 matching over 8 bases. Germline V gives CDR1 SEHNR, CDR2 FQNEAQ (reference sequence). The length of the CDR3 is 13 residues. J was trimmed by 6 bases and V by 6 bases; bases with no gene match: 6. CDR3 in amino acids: CASSSDRDHGYTF. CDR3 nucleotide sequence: TGTGCCAGCAGTTCGGACAGGGATCATGGCTACACCTTC.

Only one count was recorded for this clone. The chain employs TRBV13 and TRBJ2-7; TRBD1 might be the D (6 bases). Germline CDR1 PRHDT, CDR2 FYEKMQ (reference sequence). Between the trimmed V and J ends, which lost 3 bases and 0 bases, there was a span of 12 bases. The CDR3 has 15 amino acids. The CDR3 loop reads CASSLGAGSSYEQYF. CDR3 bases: TGTGCCAGCAGCTTGGGGGCTGGAAGCTCCTACGAGCAGTACTTC.

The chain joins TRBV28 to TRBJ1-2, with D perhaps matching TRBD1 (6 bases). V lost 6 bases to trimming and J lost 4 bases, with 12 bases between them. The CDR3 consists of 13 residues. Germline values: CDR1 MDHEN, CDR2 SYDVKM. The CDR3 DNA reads TGTGCCAGCAGCCCAGGGGAAGTCTATGGCTACACCTTC. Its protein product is CASSPGEVYGYTF.

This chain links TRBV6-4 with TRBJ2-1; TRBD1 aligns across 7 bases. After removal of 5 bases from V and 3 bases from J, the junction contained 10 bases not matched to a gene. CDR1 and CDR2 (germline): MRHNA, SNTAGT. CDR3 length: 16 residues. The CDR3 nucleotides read TGTGCCAGCAGTCTCACCGACAGGGTCCTCTACAATGAGCAGTTCTTC. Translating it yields CASSLTDRVLYNEQFF.

The CDR3 protein is CAWTGGGETYNEQFF. The CDR3 DNA is TGTGCCTGGACTGGGGGGGGTGAAACCTACAATGAGCAGTTCTTC. The chain joins TRBV30 to TRBJ2-1; the match to TRBD2 covers 7 bases. Germline V gene lookup returns CDR1 GTSNPN and CDR2 SVGIG (reference sequence). V shed 4 bases and J 2 bases; nucleotides not matched to a gene: 8. There are 15 residues in the CDR3.

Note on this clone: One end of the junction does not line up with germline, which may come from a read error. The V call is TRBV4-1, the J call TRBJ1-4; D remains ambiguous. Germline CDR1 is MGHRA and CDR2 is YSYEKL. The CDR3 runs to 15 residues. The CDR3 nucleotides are TGCGCCAGCAGCGAAGAGGGCAGAGCGAATGAAAAACTGTTTTTT. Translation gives CASSEEGRANEKLFF.

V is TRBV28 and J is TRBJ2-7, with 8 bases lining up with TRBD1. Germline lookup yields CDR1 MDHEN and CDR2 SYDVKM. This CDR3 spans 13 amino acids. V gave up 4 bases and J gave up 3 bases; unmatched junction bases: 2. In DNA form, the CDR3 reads TGTGCCAGCAGTTGGGACAGGCGCTACGAGCAGTACTTC. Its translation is CASSWDRRYEQYF. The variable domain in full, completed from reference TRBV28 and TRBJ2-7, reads DVKVTQSSRYLVKRTGEKVFLECVQDMDHENMFWYRQDPGLGLRLIYFSYDVKMKEKGDIPEGYSVSREKKERFSLILESASTNQTSMYLCASSWDRRYEQYFGPGTRLTVT.

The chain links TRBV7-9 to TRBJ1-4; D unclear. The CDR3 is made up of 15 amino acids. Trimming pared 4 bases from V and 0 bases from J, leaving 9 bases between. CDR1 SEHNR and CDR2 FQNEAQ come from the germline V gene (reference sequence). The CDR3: CASSSGTTTNEKLFF. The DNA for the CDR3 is TGTGCCAGCAGCTCCGGAACTACAACTAATGAAAAACTGTTTTTT. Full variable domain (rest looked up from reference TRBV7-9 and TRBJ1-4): DTGVSQNPRHKITKRGQNVTFRCDPISEHNRLYWYRQTLGQGPEFLTYFQNEAQLEKSRLLSDRFSAERPKGSFSTLEIQRTEQGDSAMYLCASSSGTTTNEKLFFGSGTQLSVL.

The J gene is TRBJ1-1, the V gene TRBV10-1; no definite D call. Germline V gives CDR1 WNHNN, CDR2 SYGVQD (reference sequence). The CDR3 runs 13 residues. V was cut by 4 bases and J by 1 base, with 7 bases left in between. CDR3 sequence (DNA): TGCGCCAGCAGTGCTATGCCGAACACTGAAGCTTTCTTT. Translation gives CASSAMPNTEAFF.

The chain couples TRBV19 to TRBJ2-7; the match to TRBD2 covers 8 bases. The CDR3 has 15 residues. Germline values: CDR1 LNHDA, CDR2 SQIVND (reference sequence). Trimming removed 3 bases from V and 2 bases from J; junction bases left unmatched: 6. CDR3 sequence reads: CASSMGSGSAYEQYF. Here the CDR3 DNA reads TGTGCCAGTAGTATGGGGAGCGGGAGTGCCTACGAGCAGTACTTC.

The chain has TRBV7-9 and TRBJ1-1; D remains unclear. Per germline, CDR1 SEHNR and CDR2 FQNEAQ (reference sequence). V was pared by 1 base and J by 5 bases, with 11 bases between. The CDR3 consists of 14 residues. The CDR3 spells CASSLDSLRTEAFF. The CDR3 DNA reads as TGTGCCAGCAGCTTAGACAGTCTCAGGACTGAAGCTTTCTTT.

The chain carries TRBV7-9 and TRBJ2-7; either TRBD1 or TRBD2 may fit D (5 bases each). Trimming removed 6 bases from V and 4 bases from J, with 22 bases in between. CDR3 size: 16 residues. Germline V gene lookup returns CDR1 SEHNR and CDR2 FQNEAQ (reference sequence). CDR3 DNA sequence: TGTGCCAGCAGGTCTCCCCAGGGAGCCGCGGCGTACGAGCAGTACTTC. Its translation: CASRSPQGAAAYEQYF.

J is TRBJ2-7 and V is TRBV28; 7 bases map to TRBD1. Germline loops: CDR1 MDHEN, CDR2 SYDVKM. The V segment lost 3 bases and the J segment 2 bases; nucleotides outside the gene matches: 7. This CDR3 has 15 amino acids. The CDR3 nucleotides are TGTGCCAGCAGTTTCGGTCCGGGACAGACCTACGAGCAGTACTTC. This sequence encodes CASSFGPGQTYEQYF.

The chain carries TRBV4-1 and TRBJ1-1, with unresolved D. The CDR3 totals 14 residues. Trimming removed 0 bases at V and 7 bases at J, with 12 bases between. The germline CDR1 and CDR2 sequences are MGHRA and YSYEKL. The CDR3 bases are TGCGCCAGCAGCCAAGATCTGGGAGGGTTTGAAGCTTTCTTT. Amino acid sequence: CASSQDLGGFEAFF.

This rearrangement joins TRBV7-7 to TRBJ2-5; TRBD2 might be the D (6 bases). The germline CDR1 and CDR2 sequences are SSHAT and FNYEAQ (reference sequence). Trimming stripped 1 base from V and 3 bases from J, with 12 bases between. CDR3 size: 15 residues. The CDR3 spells CASSLDGEREETQYF. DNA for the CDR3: TGTGCCAGCAGCTTAGACGGTGAGCGGGAAGAGACCCAGTACTTC. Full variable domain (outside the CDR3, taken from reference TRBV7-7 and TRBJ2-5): GAGVSQSPRYKVTKRGQDVTLRCDPISSHATLYWYQQALGQGPEFLTYFNYEAQPDKSGLPSDRFSAERPEGSISTLTIQRTEQRDSAMYRCASSLDGEREETQYFGPGTRLLVL.

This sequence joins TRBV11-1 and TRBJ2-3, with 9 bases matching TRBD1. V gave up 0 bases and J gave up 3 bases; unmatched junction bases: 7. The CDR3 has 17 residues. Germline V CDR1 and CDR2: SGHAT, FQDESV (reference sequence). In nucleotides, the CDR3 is TGTGCCAGCAGCTTAGCGCTTGGGGACAGGGTTACAGATACGCAGTATTTT. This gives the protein CASSLALGDRVTDTQYF.

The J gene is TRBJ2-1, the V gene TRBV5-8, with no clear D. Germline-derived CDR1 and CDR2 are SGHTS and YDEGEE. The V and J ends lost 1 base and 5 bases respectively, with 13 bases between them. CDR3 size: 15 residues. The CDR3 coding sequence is TGTGCCAGCAGCTTGTGGTTGTTGGGGAACAATGAGCAGTTCTTC. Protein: CASSLWLLGNNEQFF.

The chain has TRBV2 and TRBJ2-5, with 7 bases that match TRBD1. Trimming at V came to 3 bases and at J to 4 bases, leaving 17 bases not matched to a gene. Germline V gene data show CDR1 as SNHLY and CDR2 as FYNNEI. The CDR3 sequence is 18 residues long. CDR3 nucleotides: TGTGCCAGCAGTGACAGGTGGATAACGGGACAGCTGGGAGAGACCCAGTACTTC. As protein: CASSDRWITGQLGETQYF.

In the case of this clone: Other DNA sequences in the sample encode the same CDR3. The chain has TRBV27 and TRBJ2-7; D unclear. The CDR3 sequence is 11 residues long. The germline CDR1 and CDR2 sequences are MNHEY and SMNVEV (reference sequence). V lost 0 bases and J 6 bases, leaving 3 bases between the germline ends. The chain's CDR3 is CASSLSGEQYF. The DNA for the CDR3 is TGTGCCAGCAGTTTATCTGGCGAGCAGTACTTC.

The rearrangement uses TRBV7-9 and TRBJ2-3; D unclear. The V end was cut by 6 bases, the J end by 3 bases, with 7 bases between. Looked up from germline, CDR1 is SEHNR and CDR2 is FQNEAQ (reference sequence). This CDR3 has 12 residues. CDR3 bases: TGTGCCAGCAGGTCCTGGACAGATACGCAGTATTTT. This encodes CASRSWTDTQYF.

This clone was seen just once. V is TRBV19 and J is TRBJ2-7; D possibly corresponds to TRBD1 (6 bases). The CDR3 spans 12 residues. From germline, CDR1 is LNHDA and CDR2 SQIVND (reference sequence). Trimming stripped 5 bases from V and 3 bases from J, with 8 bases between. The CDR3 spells CASSQQGYEQYF. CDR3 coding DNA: TGTGCCAGTAGTCAACAGGGCTACGAGCAGTACTTC.

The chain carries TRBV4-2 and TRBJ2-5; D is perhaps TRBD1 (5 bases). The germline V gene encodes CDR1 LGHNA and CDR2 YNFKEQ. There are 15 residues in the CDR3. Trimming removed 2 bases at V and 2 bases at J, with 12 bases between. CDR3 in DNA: TGTGCCAGCAGCCAAATAGAAGGGGCACAAGAGACCCAGTACTTC. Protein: CASSQIEGAQETQYF.